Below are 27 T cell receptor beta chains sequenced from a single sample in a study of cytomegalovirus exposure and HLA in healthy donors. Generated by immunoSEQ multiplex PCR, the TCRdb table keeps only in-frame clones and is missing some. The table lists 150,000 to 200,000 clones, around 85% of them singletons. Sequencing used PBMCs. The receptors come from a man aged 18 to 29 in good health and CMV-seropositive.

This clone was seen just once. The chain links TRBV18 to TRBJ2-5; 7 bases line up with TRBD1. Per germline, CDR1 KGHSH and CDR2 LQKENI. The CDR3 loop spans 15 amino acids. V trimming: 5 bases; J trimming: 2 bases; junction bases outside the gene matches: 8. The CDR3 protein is CASSFQPGQQETQYF. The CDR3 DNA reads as TGTGCCAGCTCATTCCAACCGGGACAGCAAGAGACCCAGTACTTC.

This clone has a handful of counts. The CDR3 loop is CASSVQGDYTF. DNA of the CDR3: TGTGCCAGCAGCGTACAGGGTGACTACACCTTC. The J gene is TRBJ1-2, the V gene TRBV9, with a possible D match to TRBD1 (5 bases). Germline CDR1 is SGDLS and CDR2 is YYNGEE. V was clipped by 1 base and J by 10 bases, with 8 bases between them. This CDR3 has 11 amino acids. Using reference TRBV9 and TRBJ1-2 for the parts outside the CDR3, the full variable domain is DSGVTQTPKHLITATGQRVTLRCSPRSGDLSVYWYQQSLDQGLQFLIQYYNGEERAKGNILERFSAQQFPDLHSELNLSSLELGDSALYFCASSVQGDYTFGSGTRLTVV.

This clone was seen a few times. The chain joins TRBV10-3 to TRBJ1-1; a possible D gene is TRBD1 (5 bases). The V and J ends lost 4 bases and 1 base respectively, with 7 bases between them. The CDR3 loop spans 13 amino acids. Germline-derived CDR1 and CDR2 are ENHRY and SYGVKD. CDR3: CAISGQQNTEAFF. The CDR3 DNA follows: TGTGCCATCAGTGGACAGCAGAACACTGAAGCTTTCTTT.

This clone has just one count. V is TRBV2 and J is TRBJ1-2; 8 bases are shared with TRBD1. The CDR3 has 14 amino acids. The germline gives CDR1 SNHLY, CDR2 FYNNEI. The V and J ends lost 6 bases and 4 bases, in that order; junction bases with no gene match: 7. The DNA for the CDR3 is TGTGCCAGCAGGAGACAGGGGTCGGGCTATGGCTACACCTTC. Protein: CASRRQGSGYGYTF.

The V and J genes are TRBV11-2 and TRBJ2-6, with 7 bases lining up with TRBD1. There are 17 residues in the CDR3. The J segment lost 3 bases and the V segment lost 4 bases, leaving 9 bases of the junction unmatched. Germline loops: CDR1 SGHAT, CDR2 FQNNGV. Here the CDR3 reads CASSSTPQGFGANVLTF. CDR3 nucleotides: TGTGCCAGCAGCTCCACACCACAGGGGTTTGGGGCCAACGTCCTGACTTTC.

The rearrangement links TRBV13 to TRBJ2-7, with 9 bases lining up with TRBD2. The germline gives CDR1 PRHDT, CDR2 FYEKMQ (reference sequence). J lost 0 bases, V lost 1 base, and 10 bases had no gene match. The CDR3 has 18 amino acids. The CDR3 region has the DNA TGTGCCAGCAGCTTAGAATTGAGCGGGGGGCCTCTCTCCTACGAGCAGTACTTC. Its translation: CASSLELSGGPLSYEQYF.

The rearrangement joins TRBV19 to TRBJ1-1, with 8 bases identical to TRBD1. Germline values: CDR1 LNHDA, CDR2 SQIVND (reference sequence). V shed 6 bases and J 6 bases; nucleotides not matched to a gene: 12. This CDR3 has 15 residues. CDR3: CASRTTGVGAAEAFF. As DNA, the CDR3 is TGTGCCAGTAGAACGACAGGGGTCGGGGCGGCTGAAGCTTTCTTT. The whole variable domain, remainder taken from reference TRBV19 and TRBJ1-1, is DGGITQSPKYLFRKEGQNVTLSCEQNLNHDAMYWYRQDPGQGLRLIYYSQIVNDFQKGDIAEGYSVSREKKESFPLTVTSAQKNPTAFYLCASRTTGVGAAEAFFGQGTRLTVV.

The CDR3, as DNA: TGCGCCAGCAGCTTGGACAGGGCCCCCGGGACCCAGTACTTC. It specifies CASSLDRAPGTQYF. The chain uses TRBV5-1 and TRBJ2-5; possibly TRBD1 for D (6 bases). The germline gives CDR1 SGHRS, CDR2 YFSETQ. This CDR3 has 14 residues. V dropped 0 bases and J dropped 7 bases, with 13 bases sitting between them.

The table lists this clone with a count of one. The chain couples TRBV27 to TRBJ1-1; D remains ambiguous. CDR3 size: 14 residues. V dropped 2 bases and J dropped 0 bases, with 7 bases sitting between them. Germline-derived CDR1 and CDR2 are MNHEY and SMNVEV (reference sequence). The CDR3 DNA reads TGTGCCAGCAGTTTAAGAGGCCTGAACACTGAAGCTTTCTTT. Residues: CASSLRGLNTEAFF.

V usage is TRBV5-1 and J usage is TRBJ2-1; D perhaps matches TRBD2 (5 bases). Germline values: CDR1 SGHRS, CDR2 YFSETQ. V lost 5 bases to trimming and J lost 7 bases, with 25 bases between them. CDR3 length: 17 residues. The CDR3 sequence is CASSPGTDDYLGNEQFF. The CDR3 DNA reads TGCGCCAGCAGTCCGGGAACTGACGACTACTTAGGGAATGAGCAGTTCTTC.

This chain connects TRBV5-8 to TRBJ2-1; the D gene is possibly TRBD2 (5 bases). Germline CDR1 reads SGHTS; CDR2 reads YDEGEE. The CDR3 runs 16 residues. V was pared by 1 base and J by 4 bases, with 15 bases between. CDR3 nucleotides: TGTGCCAGCAGCTTGCCGCGGTCGGACTGGTACAATGAGCAGTTCTTC. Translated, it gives CASSLPRSDWYNEQFF.

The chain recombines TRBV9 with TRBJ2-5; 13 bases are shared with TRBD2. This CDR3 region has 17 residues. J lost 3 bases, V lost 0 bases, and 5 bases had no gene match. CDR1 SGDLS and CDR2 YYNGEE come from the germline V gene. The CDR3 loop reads CASSVGGLAGVEETQYF. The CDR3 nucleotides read TGTGCCAGCAGCGTAGGTGGACTAGCGGGGGTAGAAGAGACCCAGTACTTC.

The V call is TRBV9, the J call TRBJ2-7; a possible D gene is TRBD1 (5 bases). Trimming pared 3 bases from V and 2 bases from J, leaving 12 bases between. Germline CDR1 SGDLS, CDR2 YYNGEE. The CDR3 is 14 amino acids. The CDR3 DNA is TGTGCCAGCAGCGCGACTGACAGACCCTACGAGCAGTACTTC. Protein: CASSATDRPYEQYF.

The CDR3 sequence: CASSPGINEKLFF. CDR3 in DNA: TGTGCCAGCAGCCCCGGGATTAATGAAAAACTGTTTTTT. The gene calls are TRBV11-3 and TRBJ1-4; D uncertain. Per germline, CDR1 SGHNT and CDR2 YENEEA. The CDR3 has 13 residues. V lost 5 bases to trimming and J lost 4 bases, with 8 bases between them. Using reference TRBV11-3 and TRBJ1-4 for the parts outside the CDR3, the full variable domain is EAGVVQSPRYKIIEKKQPVAFWCNPISGHNTLYWYLQNLGQGPELLIRYENEEAVDDSQLPKDRFSAERLKGVDSTLKIQPAELGDSAVYLCASSPGINEKLFFGSGTQLSVL.

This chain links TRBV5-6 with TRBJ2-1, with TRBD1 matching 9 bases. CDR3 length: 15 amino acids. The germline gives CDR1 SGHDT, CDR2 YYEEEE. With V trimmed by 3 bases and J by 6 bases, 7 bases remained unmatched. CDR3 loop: CASSSPDRGFNEQFF. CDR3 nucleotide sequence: TGTGCCAGCAGCTCACCGGACAGGGGTTTCAATGAGCAGTTCTTC.

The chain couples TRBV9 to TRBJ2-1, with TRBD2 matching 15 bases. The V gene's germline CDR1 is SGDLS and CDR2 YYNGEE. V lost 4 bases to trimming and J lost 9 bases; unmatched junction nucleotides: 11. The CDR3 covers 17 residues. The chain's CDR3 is CASSPSPGLAGGGEQFF. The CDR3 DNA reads TGTGCCAGCAGCCCCTCGCCGGGACTAGCGGGAGGCGGTGAGCAGTTCTTC.

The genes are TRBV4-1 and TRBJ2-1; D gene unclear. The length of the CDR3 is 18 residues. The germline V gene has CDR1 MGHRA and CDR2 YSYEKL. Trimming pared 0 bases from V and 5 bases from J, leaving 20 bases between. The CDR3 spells CASSQEAYGSGLDNEQFF. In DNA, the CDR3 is TGCGCCAGCAGCCAAGAGGCGTACGGATCAGGATTGGACAATGAGCAGTTCTTC.

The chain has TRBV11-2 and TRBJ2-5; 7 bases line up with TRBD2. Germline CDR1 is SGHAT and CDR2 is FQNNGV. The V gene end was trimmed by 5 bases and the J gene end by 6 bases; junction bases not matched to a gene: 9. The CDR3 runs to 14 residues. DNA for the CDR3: TGTGCCAGCAGCCCCGAGCGGGGAGGAAAGACCCAGTACTTC. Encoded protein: CASSPERGGKTQYF.

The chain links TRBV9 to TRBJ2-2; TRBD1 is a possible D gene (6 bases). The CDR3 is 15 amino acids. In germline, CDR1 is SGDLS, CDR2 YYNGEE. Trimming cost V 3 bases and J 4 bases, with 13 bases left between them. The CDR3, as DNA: TGTGCCAGCAGCGGCCGGGACACCCCCACCGGGGAGCTGTTTTTT. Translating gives CASSGRDTPTGELFF.

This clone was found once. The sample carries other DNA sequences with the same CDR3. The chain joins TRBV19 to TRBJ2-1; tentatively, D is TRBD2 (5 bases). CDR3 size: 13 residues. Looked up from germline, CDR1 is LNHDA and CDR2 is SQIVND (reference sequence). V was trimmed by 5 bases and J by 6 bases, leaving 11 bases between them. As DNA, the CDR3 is TGTGCCAGTAGTCCCGGACTTTCCAATGAGCAGTTCTTC. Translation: CASSPGLSNEQFF. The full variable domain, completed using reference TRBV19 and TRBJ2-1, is DGGITQSPKYLFRKEGQNVTLSCEQNLNHDAMYWYRQDPGQGLRLIYYSQIVNDFQKGDIAEGYSVSREKKESFPLTVTSAQKNPTAFYLCASSPGLSNEQFFGPGTRLTVL.

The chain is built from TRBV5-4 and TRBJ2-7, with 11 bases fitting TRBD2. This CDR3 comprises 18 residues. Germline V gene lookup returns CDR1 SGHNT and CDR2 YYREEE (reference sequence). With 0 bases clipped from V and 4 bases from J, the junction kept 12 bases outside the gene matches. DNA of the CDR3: TGTGCCAGCAGCTTGGTGACTAGCGGGAACCCAACTACATACGAGCAGTACTTC. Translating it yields CASSLVTSGNPTTYEQYF. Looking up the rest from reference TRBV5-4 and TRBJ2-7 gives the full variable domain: ETGVTQSPTHLIKTRGQQVTLRCSSQSGHNTVSWYQQALGQGPQFIFQYYREEENGRGNFPPRFSGLQFPNYSSELNVNALELDDSALYLCASSLVTSGNPTTYEQYFGPGTRLTVT.

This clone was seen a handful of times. CDR3 region: CASSQREGRLNSPLHF. The CDR3 DNA is TGTGCCAGCAGCCAACGAGAGGGCCGGCTAAATTCACCCCTCCACTTT. The chain uses TRBV14 and TRBJ1-6; no definite D call. In germline, CDR1 is SGHDN, CDR2 FVKESK. V was shortened by 2 bases and J by 7 bases, with 15 bases between the two germline ends. The CDR3 consists of 16 residues.

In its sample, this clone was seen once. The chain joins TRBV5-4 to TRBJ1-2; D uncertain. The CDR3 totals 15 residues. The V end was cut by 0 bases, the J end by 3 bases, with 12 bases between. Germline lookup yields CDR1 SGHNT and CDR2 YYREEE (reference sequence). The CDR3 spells CASSLAGNFYYGYTF. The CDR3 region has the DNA TGTGCCAGCAGCTTGGCAGGTAACTTCTACTATGGCTACACCTTC. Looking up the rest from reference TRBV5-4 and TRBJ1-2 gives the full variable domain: ETGVTQSPTHLIKTRGQQVTLRCSSQSGHNTVSWYQQALGQGPQFIFQYYREEENGRGNFPPRFSGLQFPNYSSELNVNALELDDSALYLCASSLAGNFYYGYTFGSGTRLTVV.

CDR3 amino acids: CASSIAGLGNEQFF. CDR3 DNA: TGTGCCAGTAGTATAGCGGGACTCGGGAATGAGCAGTTCTTC. This rearrangement joins TRBV19 to TRBJ2-1, with D perhaps matching TRBD2 (6 bases). Germline values: CDR1 LNHDA, CDR2 SQIVND (reference sequence). CDR3 length: 14 residues. With 1 base removed from V and 7 bases from J, the gap between germline ends came to 11 bases.

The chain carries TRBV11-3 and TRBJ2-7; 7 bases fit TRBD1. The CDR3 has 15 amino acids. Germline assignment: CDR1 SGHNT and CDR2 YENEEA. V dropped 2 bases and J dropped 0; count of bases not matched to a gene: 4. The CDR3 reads CASSLYEGASYEQYF. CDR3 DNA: TGTGCCAGCAGCTTATACGAGGGGGCCTCCTACGAGCAGTACTTC.

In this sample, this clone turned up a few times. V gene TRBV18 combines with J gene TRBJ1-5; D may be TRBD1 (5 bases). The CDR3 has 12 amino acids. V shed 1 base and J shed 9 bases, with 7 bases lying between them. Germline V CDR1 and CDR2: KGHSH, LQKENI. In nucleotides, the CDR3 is TGTGCCAGCTCACCACAGGGGCCGCCCCAGCATTTT. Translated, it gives CASSPQGPPQHF. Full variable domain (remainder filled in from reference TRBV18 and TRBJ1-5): NAGVMQNPRHLVRRRGQEARLRCSPMKGHSHVYWYRQLPEEGLKFMVYLQKENIIDESGMPKERFSAEFPKEGPSILRIQQVVRGDSAAYFCASSPQGPPQHFGDGTRLSIL.

CDR3 loop: CASSPRGARWEQYF. In DNA, the CDR3 is TGTGCCAGCAGCCCTCGGGGGGCTAGGTGGGAGCAGTACTTC. The rearrangement uses TRBV13 and TRBJ2-7; perhaps TRBD2 as D (7 bases). This CDR3 is 14 amino acids long. Germline V gene sequence: CDR1 PRHDT, CDR2 FYEKMQ (reference sequence). With 5 bases removed from V and 7 bases from J, the gap between germline ends came to 18 bases.